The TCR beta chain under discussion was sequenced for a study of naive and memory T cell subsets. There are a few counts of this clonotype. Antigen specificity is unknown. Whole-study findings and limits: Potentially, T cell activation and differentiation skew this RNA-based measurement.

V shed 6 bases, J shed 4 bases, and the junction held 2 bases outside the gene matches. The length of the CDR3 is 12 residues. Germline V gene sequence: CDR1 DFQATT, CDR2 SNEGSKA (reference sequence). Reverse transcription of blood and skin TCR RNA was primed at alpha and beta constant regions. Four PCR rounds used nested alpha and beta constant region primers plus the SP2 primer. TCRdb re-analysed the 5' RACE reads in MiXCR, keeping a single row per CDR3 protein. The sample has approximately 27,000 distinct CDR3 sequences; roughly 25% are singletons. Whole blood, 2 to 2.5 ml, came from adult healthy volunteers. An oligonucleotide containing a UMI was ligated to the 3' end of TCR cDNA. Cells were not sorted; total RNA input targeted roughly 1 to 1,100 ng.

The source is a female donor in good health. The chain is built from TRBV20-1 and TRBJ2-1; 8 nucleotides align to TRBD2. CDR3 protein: CSAPSGYNEQFF. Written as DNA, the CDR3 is TGCAGTGCACCTAGCGGGTACAATGAGCAGTTCTTC.